This passage covers 18 T cell receptor beta chains from one sample sequenced in a study of blood T cell repertoires in COVID-19 (dated by TCRdb to about 2020). Library prep was done by the immunoSEQ multiplex PCR assay. This is the immuneACCESS table as TCRdb keeps it, with only in-frame sequences that have V and J called. A part of the clones is gone; compared with another copy, unresolved V genes explain less than half, and the rest is unexplained. The sample table shows a few hundred thousand clones, and roughly 89% are seen once. The ten largest make up approximately 2.3% of the sample. The sequenced material came from peripheral blood. The origin of the receptors is a woman aged 55-70 years with COVID-19, enrolled during active disease.

The V and J genes are TRBV27 and TRBJ2-3; the match to TRBD2 covers 11 bases. Losses at the gene ends were 0 bases for V and 5 bases for J; bases not matched to a gene: 7. The germline V gene encodes CDR1 MNHEY and CDR2 SMNVEV (reference sequence). The CDR3 runs 17 residues. The CDR3 here is CASSLSLAGGNLDTQYF. The CDR3 DNA is TGTGCCAGCAGTTTATCCTTAGCGGGGGGGAACTTAGATACGCAGTATTTT.

The V gene is TRBV10-3, the J gene TRBJ2-1, with D maybe TRBD1 (5 bases). V gave up 2 bases and J gave up 3 bases, with 5 bases separating them. The CDR3 has 13 amino acids. Per germline, CDR1 ENHRY and CDR2 SYGVKD. CDR3 loop: CAISEDSYNEQFF. The CDR3 bases are TGTGCCATCAGTGAGGACAGCTACAATGAGCAGTTCTTC.

The V and J genes are TRBV12-5 and TRBJ1-1, with 8 bases lining up with TRBD1. The CDR3 length is 16 residues. After removal of 2 bases from V and 0 bases from J, the junction contained 5 bases not matched to a gene. Germline V gene data show CDR1 as LGHNT and CDR2 as FRNRAP. The CDR3 nucleotides read TGTGCTAGTGGTTTGCCCAGGGGACAGGTGAACACTGAAGCTTTCTTT. Translating gives CASGLPRGQVNTEAFF.

This rearrangement joins TRBV19 to TRBJ2-3; possibly TRBD2 for D (7 bases). Germline assignment: CDR1 LNHDA and CDR2 SQIVND (reference sequence). CDR3 size: 16 residues. V was pared by 3 bases and J by 8 bases, with 21 bases between. The CDR3 protein is CASSISHVGGPSTQYF. CDR3 nucleotide sequence: TGTGCCAGTAGTATCTCCCATGTGGGGGGGCCGTCTACGCAGTATTTT.

The V and J genes are TRBV12-3 or TRBV12-4 and TRBJ2-7; the match to TRBD2 covers 7 bases. CDR3 size: 13 residues. The V and J ends lost 4 bases and 2 bases, in that order; junction bases with no gene match: 2. CDR3 in DNA: TGTGCCAGCAGTTGGGGGGGGGCCTACGAGCAGTACTTC. Its translation is CASSWGGAYEQYF.

The V and J genes are TRBV18 and TRBJ1-1; maybe TRBD1 (6 bases). CDR3 length equals 15 residues. Germline CDR1 is KGHSH and CDR2 is LQKENI. V gave up 1 base and J gave up 5 bases, with 14 bases separating them. For the CDR3, the DNA is TGTGCCAGCTCACCACTGGCAGGTCAGGGGACTGAAGCTTTCTTT. It codes for CASSPLAGQGTEAFF.

The V gene is TRBV6-5, the J gene TRBJ1-3; the match to TRBD1 covers 9 bases. The CDR3 loop spans 13 amino acids. The germline gives CDR1 MNHEY, CDR2 SVGAGI. The V and J ends lost 2 bases and 8 bases, in that order; junction bases with no gene match: 1. The CDR3 region has the DNA TGTGCCAGCAGTTACGACAGGGGGGACACCATATATTTT. Translating it yields CASSYDRGDTIYF.

This chain uses TRBV7-3 with TRBJ1-2; D gene uncertain. The germline V gene has CDR1 SGHTA and CDR2 FQGTGA. This CDR3 has 13 residues. V lost 2 bases and J lost 4, with 8 bases in between. CDR3 protein: CASSLANGYGYTF. CDR3 coding DNA: TGTGCCAGCAGCTTAGCTAACGGCTATGGCTACACCTTC. Using reference TRBV7-3 and TRBJ1-2 for the parts outside the CDR3, the full variable domain is GAGVSQTPSNKVTEKGKYVELRCDPISGHTALYWYRQSLGQGPEFLIYFQGTGAADDSGLPNDRFFAVRPEGSVSTLKIQRTERGDSAVYLCASSLANGYGYTFGSGTRLTVV.

This chain connects TRBV3-1 (or the pseudogene TRBV3-2) to TRBJ1-2; TRBD1 is a possible D gene (5 bases). V lost 1 base and J 2 bases, leaving 14 bases between the germline ends. Looked up from germline, CDR1 is LGHDT and CDR2 is YNNKEL (reference sequence). This CDR3 is built from 16 residues. In DNA form, the CDR3 reads TGTGCCAGCAGCCAAGTATGGGCAGGGATAAACTATGGCTACACCTTC. Its translation is CASSQVWAGINYGYTF.

The chain has TRBV9 and TRBJ2-1; 12 nucleotides line up with TRBD2. The V segment lost 4 bases and the J segment 4 bases; nucleotides outside the gene matches: 6. The CDR3 has 16 amino acids. Germline CDR1 is SGDLS and CDR2 is YYNGEE. The CDR3 loop reads CASSPTSGGVYNEQFF. CDR3 nucleotide sequence: TGTGCCAGCAGCCCGACTAGCGGGGGCGTATACAATGAGCAGTTCTTC.

J is TRBJ2-1 and V is TRBV6-5, with D maybe TRBD1 (6 bases). This CDR3 spans 13 amino acids. Germline V gene lookup returns CDR1 MNHEY and CDR2 SVGAGI. V lost 5 bases and J lost 9, with 14 bases in between. CDR3 nucleotides: TGTGCCAGCAGTCTCGACAGGCGGAGTGAGCAGTTCTTC. This sequence encodes CASSLDRRSEQFF.

J is TRBJ2-7 and V is TRBV9; TRBD2 is a possible D gene (6 bases). V was clipped by 4 bases and J by 6 bases, with 17 bases between them. The CDR3 loop spans 14 amino acids. The V gene's germline CDR1 is SGDLS and CDR2 YYNGEE. CDR3 DNA sequence: TGTGCCAGCAGCCCCGGGACTGCGGGTGGCGAGCAGTACTTC. This codes for CASSPGTAGGEQYF.

This clone was found once. The chain employs TRBV6-5 and TRBJ1-5; 10 bases are shared with TRBD1. V shed 6 bases and J 3 bases; nucleotides not matched to a gene: 5. Germline assignment: CDR1 MNHEY and CDR2 SVGAGI. CDR3 length: 15 amino acids. The CDR3 nucleotides read TGTGCCAGCAGGGGGGACAGGGGTTTCAATCAGCCCCAGCATTTT. It specifies CASRGDRGFNQPQHF.

The chain employs TRBV9 and TRBJ1-2; D may be TRBD1 (5 bases). The germline gives CDR1 SGDLS, CDR2 YYNGEE. This CDR3 is 15 amino acids long. V dropped 0 bases and J dropped 2 bases, with 11 bases sitting between them. The CDR3 DNA follows: TGTGCCAGCAGCGTAGAGGGCAGGGCGAACTATGGCTACACCTTC. Residues: CASSVEGRANYGYTF.

The V call is TRBV6-2 or TRBV6-3, the J call TRBJ2-5; tentative D call: TRBD2 (7 bases). The V gene's germline CDR1 is MNHEY and CDR2 SVGEGT. V dropped 2 bases and J dropped 3 bases, with 10 bases sitting between them. The CDR3 contains 14 residues. The chain's CDR3 is CASSYAGDKETQYF. The CDR3 DNA reads as TGTGCCAGCAGTTACGCGGGGGACAAAGAGACCCAGTACTTC.

The rearrangement uses TRBV3-1 (or the pseudogene TRBV3-2) and TRBJ1-4; 8 nucleotides agree with TRBD1. V was clipped by 4 bases and J by 10 bases; unmatched bases: 8. The CDR3 spans 14 residues. Germline V gene sequence: CDR1 LGHDT, CDR2 YNNKEL (reference sequence). CDR3 sequence: CASSPRTGFGKLFF. The CDR3 DNA reads as TGTGCCAGCAGCCCACGGACAGGGTTTGGAAAACTGTTTTTT.

The V call is TRBV5-1, the J call TRBJ2-2, with 7 bases lining up with TRBD2. This CDR3 is built from 15 residues. Germline V CDR1 and CDR2: SGHRS, YFSETQ. With V trimmed by 1 base and J by 2 bases, 2 bases remained unmatched. CDR3 nucleotides: TGCGCCAGCAGCTTGCCTAGCGGAAACACCGGGGAGCTGTTTTTT. Protein product: CASSLPSGNTGELFF.

Concerning this clone itself: Other DNA sequences in the same sample also yield this CDR3. This chain uses TRBV15 with TRBJ2-1; the D gene is possibly TRBD2 (7 bases). Germline V gives CDR1 LNHNV, CDR2 YYDKDF (reference sequence). V was clipped by 3 bases and J by 1 base, with 10 bases between them. The CDR3 is 15 amino acids. CDR3 amino acids: CATSREGGSYNEQFF. The CDR3 DNA is TGTGCCACCAGCAGGGAGGGGGGGTCCTACAATGAGCAGTTCTTC. The full variable domain, in which reference TRBV15 and TRBJ2-1 provide the parts outside the CDR3, is DAMVIQNPRYQVTQFGKPVTLSCSQTLNHNVMYWYQQKSSQAPKLLFHYYDKDFNNEADTPDNFQSRRPNTSFCFLDIRSPGLGDTAMYLCATSREGGSYNEQFFGPGTRLTVL.